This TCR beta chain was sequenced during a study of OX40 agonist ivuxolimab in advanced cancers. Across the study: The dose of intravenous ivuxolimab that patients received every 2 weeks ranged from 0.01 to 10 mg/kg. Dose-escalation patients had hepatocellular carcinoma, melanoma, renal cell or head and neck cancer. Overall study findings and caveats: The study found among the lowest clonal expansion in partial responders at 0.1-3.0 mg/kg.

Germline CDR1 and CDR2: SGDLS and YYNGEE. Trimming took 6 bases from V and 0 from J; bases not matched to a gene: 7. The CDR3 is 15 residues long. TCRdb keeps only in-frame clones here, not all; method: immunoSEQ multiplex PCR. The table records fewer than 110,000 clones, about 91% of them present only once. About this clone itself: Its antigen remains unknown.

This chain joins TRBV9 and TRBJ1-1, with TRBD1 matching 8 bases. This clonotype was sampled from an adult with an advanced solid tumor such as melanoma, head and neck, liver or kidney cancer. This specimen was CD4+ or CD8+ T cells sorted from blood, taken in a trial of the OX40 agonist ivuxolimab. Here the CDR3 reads CASTSGGTVNTEAFF. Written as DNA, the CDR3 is TGTGCCAGCACCTCAGGGGGCACCGTGAACACTGAAGCTTTCTTT.